This entry lists 26 T cell receptor beta chains sequenced from one sample in a study of Graves' ophthalmopathy and Graves' hyperthyroidism. TCR beta CDR3 regions were amplified from RNA transcripts. First-round RT-PCR used HTBI primers; second-round multiplex PCR followed. TCRdb analysed the multiplex PCR reads with MiXCR anew, one entry per CDR3 protein. Among more than 300,000 distinct CDR3 sequences listed, approximately 15% were seen once. The sequencing sample was made of peripheral blood. The source is a woman under 30 with stable Graves' hyperthyroidism.

This clonotype showed up many times. The chain uses TRBV24-1 and TRBJ1-5; 10 bases line up with TRBD1. V was pared by 6 bases and J by 2 bases, with 3 bases of the junction left unmatched. Per germline, CDR1 KGHDR and CDR2 SFDVKD. This CDR3 spans 15 amino acids. In DNA form, the CDR3 reads TGTGCCACCAGTCCCGGACAGGGGGGCAATCAGCCCCAGCATTTT. It specifies CATSPGQGGNQPQHF.

There are many counts of this clonotype. The rearrangement uses TRBV12-3 or TRBV12-4 and TRBJ1-5, with D hard to call. V lost 7 bases, J lost 5 bases, and 12 bases lay in between. This CDR3 spans 13 amino acids. CDR3 amino acids: CASTGGFDQPQHF. CDR3 nucleotides: TGTGCCAGCACAGGAGGGTTTGATCAGCCCCAGCATTTT.

In this sample, this clonotype turned up a few times. The chain has TRBV2 and TRBJ2-7, with a possible D match to TRBD2 (5 bases). The CDR3 is 13 amino acids. Per the germline V gene, CDR1 is SNHLY and CDR2 is FYNNEI. Trimming removed 2 bases at V and 2 bases at J, with 7 bases between. The CDR3 nucleotides read TGTGCCAGCAGTGAAAGGGAGCCCTACGAGCAGTACGTC. Amino acid sequence: CASSEREPYEQYV.

This clonotype was seen only a few times. This chain uses TRBV5-1 with TRBJ2-5, with D possibly TRBD2 on 6 matching bases. Germline loops: CDR1 SGHRS, CDR2 YFSETQ. V lost 3 bases, J lost 3 bases, and 12 bases lay in between. The CDR3 is made up of 14 amino acids. CDR3 sequence (DNA): TGCGCCAGCAGCTCGGGCTCTAGCGAAGAGACCCAGTACTTC. Protein product: CASSSGSSEETQYF.

This clonotype was picked up many times. The chain is built from TRBV6-1 and TRBJ1-2; 7 nucleotides agree with TRBD1. Trimming removed 6 bases from V and 7 bases from J; junction bases left unmatched: 8. The CDR3 is 13 amino acids. CDR1 and CDR2 from the germline V gene are MNHNS and SASEGT. DNA for the CDR3: TGTGCCAGCAGCCCAACAGGGGCTTCTGGCTACACCTTC. Its protein product is CASSPTGASGYTF.

J is TRBJ1-6 and V is TRBV12-3 or TRBV12-4, with D perhaps TRBD1 (6 bases). V was trimmed by 6 bases and J by 5 bases, leaving 17 bases between them. This CDR3 comprises 16 residues. The CDR3 sequence is CASSRYRDGNNSPLHF. In DNA, the CDR3 is TGTGCCAGCAGCCGGTACAGGGATGGGAATAATTCACCCCTCCACTTT.

The V gene is TRBV24-1, the J gene TRBJ2-2; D is unresolved. V shed 2 bases and J shed 6 bases, with 12 bases lying between them. The CDR3 consists of 15 residues. Germline CDR1 and CDR2: KGHDR and SFDVKD. For the CDR3, the DNA is TGTGCCACCAGTGATTCGATGAGTTTTCCCGGGGAGCTGTTTTTT. Amino acids: CATSDSMSFPGELFF.

This clonotype was observed a few times. The chain recombines TRBV4-2 with TRBJ2-4; D is perhaps TRBD1 (5 bases). CDR3 length: 14 residues. CDR1 and CDR2 from the germline V gene are LGHNA and YNFKEQ. V shed 0 bases and J shed 6 bases, with 9 bases lying between them. CDR3 amino acids: CASSQDATVNIQYF. The CDR3 DNA sequence: TGTGCCAGCAGCCAAGATGCGACAGTAAACATTCAGTACTTC.

This clonotype was detected many times. DNA of the CDR3: TGTGCCAGCAGTGAAATTTTTCGGGTCTTGGGCACTGAAGCTTTCTTT. This gives the protein CASSEIFRVLGTEAFF. V and J are TRBV6-1 and TRBJ1-1, with D unresolved. Trimming removed 2 bases from V and 4 bases from J, with 17 bases in between. Germline V lookup: CDR1 MNHNS, CDR2 SASEGT. The CDR3 spans 16 residues.

This clonotype has a count of ten or more. The chain employs TRBV19 and TRBJ2-2; D unresolved. The CDR3 is 14 amino acids. The germline V and J ends were trimmed by 1 base and 8 bases, with 11 bases remaining between them. CDR1 is LNHDA and CDR2 is SQIVND in the germline V gene (reference sequence). The CDR3 here is CASSIGGFRGELFF. For the CDR3, the DNA is TGTGCCAGTAGTATAGGAGGCTTTCGGGGGGAGCTGTTTTTT.

This chain joins TRBV20-1 and TRBJ1-4; D gene ambiguous. This CDR3 has 14 amino acids. V lost 3 bases, J lost 3 bases, and 11 bases lay in between. Germline V gives CDR1 DFQATT, CDR2 SNEGSKA (reference sequence). Written as DNA, the CDR3 is TGCAGTGCTAGTCCCCGGTGGTCTAATGAAAAACTGTTTTTT. It specifies CSASPRWSNEKLFF.

In this sample, this clonotype turned up a few times. The rearrangement uses TRBV20-1 and TRBJ1-5; a weak D match, TRBD1 (5 bases). V was clipped by 6 bases and J by 2 bases, with 14 bases between them. This CDR3 is 14 amino acids long. Germline CDR1 reads DFQATT; CDR2 reads SNEGSKA (reference sequence). The CDR3 region has the DNA TGCAGTGCCAGATGGGGCCCGCGCAATCAGCCCCAGCATTTT. Its translation: CSARWGPRNQPQHF.

This clonotype came up many times. The germline gene is not matched at one end of the junction; a read error may be the cause. The CDR3 loop is CASSLGTVNTEAFF. As DNA, the CDR3 is TGTGCCAGCAGTTTAGGGACGGTAAACACTGAAGCTTTCTTT. The gene calls are TRBV5-1 and TRBJ1-1; TRBD1 is a possible D gene (5 bases). This CDR3 has 14 amino acids. In germline, CDR1 is SGHRS, CDR2 YFSETQ.

This clonotype has a count of ten or more. This rearrangement joins TRBV13 to TRBJ1-5, with D tentatively TRBD1 (5 bases). Germline CDR1 and CDR2: PRHDT and FYEKMQ (reference sequence). Trimming cost V 4 bases and J 3 bases, with 10 bases left between them. The CDR3 spans 14 residues. CDR3 loop: CASSSRDLNQPQHF. CDR3 nucleotides: TGTGCCAGCAGCTCCCGGGACCTCAATCAGCCCCAGCATTTT.

This clonotype occurred many times. J is TRBJ1-1 and V is TRBV2; weak D call: TRBD1 (6 bases). The germline gives CDR1 SNHLY, CDR2 FYNNEI. V lost 3 bases and J lost 1, with 12 bases in between. This CDR3 spans 15 amino acids. CDR3 sequence reads: CASSDPRDKNTEAFF. The CDR3 DNA follows: TGTGCCAGCAGTGATCCCCGGGACAAGAACACTGAAGCTTTCTTT.

This clonotype has a count of ten or more. This rearrangement joins TRBV7-8 to TRBJ1-5; D unresolved. V gave up 4 bases and J gave up 3 bases, with 10 bases separating them. The length of the CDR3 is 14 residues. Looked up from germline, CDR1 is SGHVS and CDR2 is FQNEAQ. In DNA, the CDR3 is TGTGCCAGCAGCTCTTACCTGCTCAATCAGCCCCAGCATTTT. Translation gives CASSSYLLNQPQHF. The full variable domain, its missing parts supplied by reference TRBV7-8 and TRBJ1-5, is GAGVSQSPRYKVAKRGQDVALRCDPISGHVSLFWYQQALGQGPEFLTYFQNEAQLDKSGLPSDRFFAERPEGSVSTLKIQRTQQEDSAVYLCASSSYLLNQPQHFGDGTRLSIL.

This clonotype was picked up many times. The chain uses TRBV2 and TRBJ1-5; maybe TRBD1 (6 bases). Trimming removed 6 bases from V and 10 bases from J, with 16 bases in between. The CDR3 spans 13 residues. CDR1 is SNHLY, CDR2 FYNNEI, per germline. Here the CDR3 reads CASSQLTGSPQHF. The CDR3, as DNA: TGTGCCAGCAGCCAACTAACAGGGAGCCCCCAGCATTTT.

This clonotype occurred many times. The chain carries TRBV7-2 and TRBJ2-5; D tentatively fits TRBD1 or TRBD2 (5 bases each). The germline gives CDR1 SGHTA, CDR2 FQGNSA. V was pared by 3 bases and J by 2 bases, with 10 bases between. The CDR3 loop spans 14 amino acids. CDR3 bases: TGTGCCAGCAGCTTCGGGACGGATCAAGAGACCCAGTACTTC. Translated, it gives CASSFGTDQETQYF.

The chain carries TRBV12-3 or TRBV12-4 and TRBJ2-7; no definite D call. V dropped 6 bases and J dropped 3 bases, with 15 bases sitting between them. The CDR3 covers 14 residues. CDR3 coding DNA: TGTGCCAGCAGAGCGCAGAGCAGAGACTACGAGCAGTACTTC. It yields the protein CASRAQSRDYEQYF.

This clonotype was seen many times. The CDR3: CASRLGTDSYEQYF. The CDR3 nucleotides read TGTGCCAGCAGGTTAGGGACAGACTCCTACGAGCAGTACTTC. This rearrangement joins TRBV2 to TRBJ2-7; 7 positions match TRBD1. Per the germline V gene, CDR1 is SNHLY and CDR2 is FYNNEI. This CDR3 spans 14 amino acids. V lost 6 bases and J lost 0; bases outside the gene matches: 5.

With regard to this clonotype: A much larger clone differs from this one at a single base, so this may be a read error. The chain has TRBV6-1 and TRBJ1-2; a possible D gene is TRBD1 (6 bases). Trimming removed 6 bases from V and 3 bases from J, with 14 bases in between. Germline V gives CDR1 MNHNS, CDR2 SASEGT. There are 14 residues in the CDR3. This CDR3 is CASREGVSHYGYTF. CDR3 nucleotide sequence: TGTGCCAGCAGGGAGGGGGTGTCTCACTATGGCTACACCTTC.

This clonotype was seen a handful of times. The gene calls are TRBV20-1 and TRBJ2-5; no firm D call. The CDR3 spans 14 residues. V gave up 4 bases and J gave up 0 bases, with 12 bases separating them. Germline CDR1 DFQATT, CDR2 SNEGSKA (reference sequence). The CDR3: CSAKTPWDQETQYF. The CDR3 DNA follows: TGCAGTGCTAAAACGCCATGGGACCAAGAGACCCAGTACTTC.

This clonotype appeared many times. The chain has TRBV19 and TRBJ1-2; D might be TRBD1 (5 bases). V was cut by 3 bases and J by 6 bases, with 14 bases left in between. The CDR3 sequence is 14 residues long. The germline gives CDR1 LNHDA, CDR2 SQIVND (reference sequence). The CDR3, as DNA: TGTGCCAGTAGTATCTATTCGACAGCTAATGGCTACACCTTC. Encoded protein: CASSIYSTANGYTF.

The rearrangement uses TRBV3-1 and TRBJ1-3, with D possibly matching TRBD1 (5 bases). Looked up from germline, CDR1 is LGHDT and CDR2 is YNNKEL (reference sequence). The V gene lost 7 bases and the J gene lost 4 bases, with 8 bases spanning the gap. CDR3 length: 12 residues. CDR3: CASKGSGNTIYF. The CDR3 DNA reads as TGTGCCAGCAAGGGGTCGGGAAACACCATATATTTT. The variable domain in full, completed from reference TRBV3-1 and TRBJ1-3, reads DTAVSQTPKYLVTQMGNDKSIKCEQNLGHDTMYWYKQDSKKFLKIMFSYNNKELIINETVPNRFSPKSPDKAHLNLHINSLELGDSAVYFCASKGSGNTIYFGEGSWLTVV.

V and J are TRBV2 and TRBJ1-6; maybe TRBD1 (5 bases). Germline V gives CDR1 SNHLY, CDR2 FYNNEI. This CDR3 comprises 14 residues. Deletions cut 6 bases from V and 7 bases from J, with 13 bases between. The CDR3 reads CASRETGPNSPLHF. The CDR3 DNA follows: TGTGCCAGCAGGGAGACGGGACCAAATTCACCCCTCCACTTT.

V is TRBV5-1 and J is TRBJ2-3; D may be TRBD2 (6 bases). Trimming left V 4 bases short and J 9 bases short, with 15 bases between. CDR1 SGHRS and CDR2 YFSETQ come from the germline V gene. The CDR3 covers 13 residues. CDR3 nucleotide sequence: TGCGCCAGCAGCAGGGACTCGGTAAACACGCAGTATTTT. This translates into CASSRDSVNTQYF.